The 8 T cell receptor beta chains given below trace back to one sample, sequenced in a study of T cells expressing NK-cell markers. For each CDR3 protein, TCRdb gives one entry from its re-call of the 5' RACE reads, without DNA. This table holds about 400,000 distinct CDR3 sequences. Sequenced sample: blood T cells: a sorted CD56 or NKG2C T cell subset, CD4+ or CD8+ T cells, or bulk PBMC T cells (not recorded which). These receptor sequences come from a woman in her 50s in good health.

The chain is built from TRBV7-9 and TRBJ2-1; the TRBD2 assignment by TCRdb is unverifiable without DNA. Germline V lookup: CDR1 SEHNR, CDR2 FQNEAQ (reference sequence). This CDR3 has 16 residues. CDR3 loop: CASSPSASGILNEQFF.

This rearrangement joins TRBV28 to TRBJ2-2; TCRdb returns TRBD1, unconfirmable since there is no DNA. This CDR3 is 16 amino acids long. Germline V lookup: CDR1 MDHEN, CDR2 SYDVKM. This CDR3 is CASSSNWDRDTGELFF.

Here the CDR3 reads CASSFRLAGPPGELFF. The chain combines TRBV11-2 with TRBJ2-2; TCRdb designates TRBD2, a call that cannot be tested without DNA. There are 16 residues in the CDR3. Germline values: CDR1 SGHAT, CDR2 FQNNGV.

This chain uses TRBV10-3 with TRBJ2-3; there is no DNA to check the TCRdb D call of TRBD1. Germline loops: CDR1 ENHRY, CDR2 SYGVKD. This CDR3 region has 13 residues. CDR3 amino acids: CATGQSSTDTQYF.

V and J are TRBV15 and TRBJ2-7; as DNA is missing, the TRBD1 call by TCRdb cannot be tested. There are 15 residues in the CDR3. From germline, CDR1 is LNHNV and CDR2 YYDKDF (reference sequence). Here the CDR3 reads CATSREATGVYEQYF. The full variable domain, with the rest looked up from reference TRBV15 and TRBJ2-7, is DAMVIQNPRYQVTQFGKPVTLSCSQTLNHNVMYWYQQKSSQAPKLLFHYYDKDFNNEADTPDNFQSRRPNTSFCFLDIRSPGLGDTAMYLCATSREATGVYEQYFGPGTRLTVT.

The chain recombines TRBV10-3 with TRBJ2-7; checking the TCRdb D call of TRBD2 is not possible without DNA. Germline CDR1 reads ENHRY; CDR2 reads SYGVKD. CDR3 size: 14 residues. CDR3 sequence reads: CAISEQRENYEQYF.

The chain is built from TRBV19 and TRBJ2-1; the D gene TCRdb calls, TRBD2, cannot be checked with no DNA. The CDR3 has 15 residues. From germline, CDR1 is LNHDA and CDR2 SQIVND (reference sequence). CDR3 sequence reads: CASSIGRTRDREQFF.

The chain links TRBV10-3 to TRBJ1-3; the D call of TRBD1 rests on TCRdb alone, since no DNA is present to check it. The CDR3 is 14 residues long. Germline-derived CDR1 and CDR2 are ENHRY and SYGVKD. CDR3 amino acids: CAISNRASGNTIYF.